These 21 T cell receptor beta chains were sequenced from one sample in a study of beta chain features in type 1 diabetes. Expressed TCRB transcripts were sequenced, since all the RNA that had been isolated was reverse transcribed. The table came from immunoSEQ multiplex PCR; TCRdb's copy has only in-frame clones and leaves some out. This sample has 400,000 to 600,000 clones, with about 29% found just once. Material for sequencing was naive CD4+ T cells from blood. The receptor set was obtained from a man aged 18-30 years in good health.

This sequence joins TRBV6-1 and TRBJ2-3; D is unresolved. Deletions cut 1 base from V and 5 bases from J, with 4 bases between. CDR3 size: 12 residues. CDR1 is MNHNS, CDR2 SASEGT, per germline. The CDR3 DNA reads TGTGCCAGCAGTGAAGAGGGAGATACGCAGTATTTT. Protein product: CASSEEGDTQYF.

Only a few counts were recorded for this clone. The V and J genes are TRBV2 and TRBJ2-2, with a possible D match to TRBD2 (6 bases). The CDR3 sequence is 13 residues long. V lost 4 bases and J lost 5, with 8 bases in between. Per the germline V gene, CDR1 is SNHLY and CDR2 is FYNNEI. The CDR3 nucleotides are TGTGCCAGCAGTGTGGAGGGAACCGGGGAGCTGTTTTTT. Translated, it gives CASSVEGTGELFF.

The CDR3 spells CASILLSGTDTQYF. In DNA form, the CDR3 reads TGTGCCAGCATTCTGCTATCGGGCACAGATACGCAGTATTTT. The chain carries TRBV2 and TRBJ2-3, with unresolved D. The CDR3 consists of 14 residues. Trimming stripped 7 bases from V and 1 base from J, with 12 bases between. CDR1 SNHLY and CDR2 FYNNEI come from the germline V gene.

This chain joins TRBV7-6 and TRBJ2-1, with D possibly called TRBD1 or TRBD2 (5 bases each). V gave up 2 bases and J gave up 2 bases, with 13 bases separating them. Germline CDR1 and CDR2: SGHVS and FNYEAQ. CDR3 length: 16 residues. CDR3 DNA: TGTGCCAGCAGCTTACAGGGAGCGAGTGCCTACAATGAGCAGTTCTTC. Its translation: CASSLQGASAYNEQFF.

V is TRBV28 and J is TRBJ2-7, with TRBD2 matching 7 bases. The junction had 14 bases not matched to a gene; V was cut back by 5 bases and J by 1 base. Per the germline V gene, CDR1 is MDHEN and CDR2 is SYDVKM. The CDR3 has 17 amino acids. As DNA, the CDR3 is TGTGCCAGCAGTCTAGGGTGGCTAGCGGACGGATCCTACGAGCAGTACTTC. Its protein is CASSLGWLADGSYEQYF.

There are a few counts of this clone. In DNA, the CDR3 is TGCGCCAGCAGCCAGGACAGCCTAAGCACAGATACGCAGTATTTT. Translating it yields CASSQDSLSTDTQYF. The chain uses TRBV4-3 and TRBJ2-3, with D possibly TRBD1 on 6 matching bases. Germline V gene lookup returns CDR1 LGHNA and CDR2 YSLEER. Trimming pared 3 bases from V and 0 bases from J, leaving 10 bases between. The CDR3 is made up of 15 amino acids.

A remark on this clone: The germline gene is not matched at one end of the junction; a read error may be the cause. CDR3 in DNA: TGCGCCAGCAGCTTGGAAGGGCGTATGGACTTC. Protein product: CASSLEGRMDF. This chain joins TRBV5-1 and TRBJ2-7; D ambiguous. This CDR3 spans 11 amino acids. Germline CDR1 and CDR2: SGHRS and YFSETQ.

This clone was found a few times. This sequence joins TRBV7-9 and TRBJ2-3; no definite D call. Germline V CDR1 and CDR2: SEHNR, FQNEAQ (reference sequence). The V and J ends lost 1 base and 8 bases respectively, with 10 bases between them. This CDR3 has 13 amino acids. In DNA, the CDR3 is TGTGCCAGCAGCTTAGGCCCCGCCGGTACGCAGTATTTT. Protein sequence: CASSLGPAGTQYF. Combining the CDR3 with reference TRBV7-9 and TRBJ2-3 gives the whole variable domain DTGVSQNPRHKITKRGQNVTFRCDPISEHNRLYWYRQTLGQGPEFLTYFQNEAQLEKSRLLSDRFSAERPKGSFSTLEIQRTEQGDSAMYLCASSLGPAGTQYFGPGTRLTVL.

The chain recombines TRBV4-2 with TRBJ2-1; tentative D call: TRBD2 (6 bases). The CDR3 is made up of 15 amino acids. CDR1 is LGHNA, CDR2 YNFKEQ, per germline. V lost 1 base and J lost 2, with 9 bases in between. The chain's CDR3 is CASSQVGEAYNEQFF. CDR3 bases: TGTGCCAGCAGCCAAGTGGGGGAGGCCTACAATGAGCAGTTCTTC.

The genes are TRBV19 and TRBJ2-7; D gene unclear. V shed 7 bases and J shed 5 bases, with 12 bases lying between them. The CDR3 loop spans 12 amino acids. Germline V gives CDR1 LNHDA, CDR2 SQIVND (reference sequence). CDR3 coding DNA: TGTGCCAGTAATAATAGGAAGGACGAGCAGTACTTC. It yields the protein CASNNRKDEQYF.

This clone showed up just a few times. The V gene is TRBV5-4, the J gene TRBJ2-3; the match to TRBD1 covers 7 bases. J gave up 10 bases and V 4 bases, and 9 bases lay outside the gene matches. The germline V gene encodes CDR1 SGHNT and CDR2 YYREEE (reference sequence). The CDR3 loop spans 13 amino acids. The CDR3 sequence: CASSQTGPGAQYF. The CDR3 DNA reads as TGTGCCAGCAGCCAGACAGGGCCCGGTGCGCAGTATTTT.

This chain connects TRBV5-1 to TRBJ2-7; 8 bases fit TRBD1. V shed 4 bases and J 5 bases; nucleotides not matched to a gene: 14. From germline, CDR1 is SGHRS and CDR2 YFSETQ. This CDR3 contains 16 residues. As DNA, the CDR3 is TGCGCCAGCAGCACCGGACAGGGAGGTCCGATGGACGAGCAGTACTTC. This encodes CASSTGQGGPMDEQYF.

Points on this clone: Other DNA sequences in the sample encode the same CDR3. This chain joins TRBV29-1 and TRBJ1-1; D unclear. Germline-derived CDR1 and CDR2 are SQVTM and ANQGSEA. The CDR3 has 12 amino acids. V lost 3 bases, J lost 2 bases, and 7 bases lay in between. This CDR3 is CSVEGANTEAFF. DNA of the CDR3: TGCAGCGTTGAGGGCGCAAACACTGAAGCTTTCTTT.

The V gene is TRBV11-1, the J gene TRBJ2-5; D might be TRBD1 or TRBD2, each matching 6 bases. Judging by the DNA end, TRBJ2-7 fits better; the J call may be wrong. CDR3 length: 15 amino acids. Per germline, CDR1 SGHAT and CDR2 FQDESV (reference sequence). CDR3 bases: TGTGCCAGCAGCTCCCCACGGACAGCCGGGGGCGAGCAGTACTTC. Protein sequence: CASSSPRTAGGEQYF.

This clone was observed a few times. This chain connects TRBV30 to TRBJ2-3; unclear D gene. V dropped 5 bases and J dropped 0 bases, with 12 bases sitting between them. Germline-derived CDR1 and CDR2 are GTSNPN and SVGIG (reference sequence). The CDR3 has 14 amino acids. The CDR3 DNA reads TGTGCCTGGGCTACAGTGATTAGCACAGATACGCAGTATTTT. Translated: CAWATVISTDTQYF.

V and J are TRBV5-4 and TRBJ2-5, with D maybe TRBD2 (5 bases). V dropped 7 bases and J dropped 5 bases, with 21 bases sitting between them. The germline CDR1 and CDR2 sequences are SGHNT and YYREEE (reference sequence). This CDR3 comprises 15 residues. The CDR3 protein is CASSHGGSSQETQYF. CDR3 bases: TGTGCCAGCTCACACGGAGGATCCTCTCAGGAGACCCAGTACTTC.

This clone was seen a few times. The identical CDR3 is also encoded by other nucleotide sequences in the sample. CDR3: CASSLSGSYEQYF. In nucleotides, the CDR3 is TGTGCCAGCAGCCTTAGCGGGAGCTACGAGCAGTACTTC. The chain is built from TRBV7-2 and TRBJ2-7; 9 bases align to TRBD2. Germline V lookup: CDR1 SGHTA, CDR2 FQGNSA. The CDR3 loop spans 13 amino acids. Trimming removed 5 bases from V and 3 bases from J; junction bases left unmatched: 2.

This sequence joins TRBV7-2 and TRBJ2-7; D is unresolved. Trimming removed 5 bases at V and 1 base at J, with 9 bases between. Per germline, CDR1 SGHTA and CDR2 FQGNSA. CDR3 size: 13 residues. Here the CDR3 reads CASSRSGSYEQYF. The DNA for the CDR3 is TGTGCCAGCAGCCGATCAGGATCCTACGAGCAGTACTTC.

The J gene is TRBJ1-1, the V gene TRBV30; maybe TRBD1 (5 bases). Per the germline V gene, CDR1 is GTSNPN and CDR2 is SVGIG (reference sequence). This CDR3 has 15 amino acids. Trimming removed 3 bases from V and 0 bases from J, with 14 bases in between. CDR3 loop: CAWSPPGDLNTEAFF. The CDR3 DNA is TGTGCCTGGAGCCCTCCGGGGGACCTGAACACTGAAGCTTTCTTT. Filled out from reference TRBV30 and TRBJ1-1, the complete variable domain reads SQTIHQWPATLVQPVGSPLSLECTVEGTSNPNLYWYRQAAGRGLQLLFYSVGIGQISSEVPQNLSASRPQDRQFILSSKKLLLSDSGFYLCAWSPPGDLNTEAFFGQGTRLTVV.

This clone was detected a few times. The rearrangement links TRBV30 to TRBJ2-7; 11 bases agree with TRBD1. The V gene's germline CDR1 is GTSNPN and CDR2 SVGIG (reference sequence). CDR3 length equals 14 residues. J gave up 2 bases and V 4 bases, and 4 bases lay outside the gene matches. The CDR3, as DNA: TGTGCCTGGATCGGGACAGGGGGACCCTACGAGCAGTACTTC. This translates into CAWIGTGGPYEQYF.

V and J are TRBV2 and TRBJ1-2; a possible D gene is TRBD1 (5 bases). The V gene lost 6 bases and the J gene lost 8 bases, with 13 bases spanning the gap. The germline CDR1 and CDR2 sequences are SNHLY and FYNNEI. The CDR3 has 12 amino acids. The CDR3 sequence is CASSGTGGGYTF. In nucleotides, the CDR3 is TGTGCCAGCAGCGGGACCGGCGGAGGCTACACCTTC.